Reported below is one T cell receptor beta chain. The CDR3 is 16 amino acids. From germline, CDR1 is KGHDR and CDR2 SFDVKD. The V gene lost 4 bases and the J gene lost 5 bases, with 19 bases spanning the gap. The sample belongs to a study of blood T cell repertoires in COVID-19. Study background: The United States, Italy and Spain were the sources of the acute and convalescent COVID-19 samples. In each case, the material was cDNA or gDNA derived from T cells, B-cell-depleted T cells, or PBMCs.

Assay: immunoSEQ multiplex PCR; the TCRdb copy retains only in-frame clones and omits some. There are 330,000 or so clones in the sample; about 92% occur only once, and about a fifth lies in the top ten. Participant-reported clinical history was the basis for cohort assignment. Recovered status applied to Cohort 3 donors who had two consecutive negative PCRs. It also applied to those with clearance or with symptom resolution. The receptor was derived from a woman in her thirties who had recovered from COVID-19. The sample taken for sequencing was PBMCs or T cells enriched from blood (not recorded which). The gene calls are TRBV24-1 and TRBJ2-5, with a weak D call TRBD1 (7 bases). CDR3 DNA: TGTGCCACCAGTGACGCGAAACAGGGGAGGTGGGAGACCCAGTACTTC. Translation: CATSDAKQGRWETQYF.